The rows below give T cell receptor beta chains drawn from one sample of a study of blood T cell repertoires in COVID-19. Method: immunoSEQ multiplex PCR; TCRdb's copy keeps in-frame clones and lacks some. The data contain about 240,000 clones, roughly four fifths of them seen just once; the ten biggest clones take up around 5%. The sequencing input was peripheral blood. The receptor set was obtained from a woman between 65 and 79 years old with acute or convalescent COVID-19. Each CDR3 is given without its conserved first and last residue.

TRBJ1-5 TRBV6-5 ASSSTGSQPQH
TRBJ1-5 TRBV24-1 ATTKTGNGNQPQH
TRBJ1-6 TRBV6-2/TRBV6-3 ASSYEYSPLH
TRBJ1-1 TRBV4-3 ASSQGGGDTEAF
TRBJ1-5 TRBV6-6 ASSAGGRGQGQPQH
TRBJ2-1 TRBV6-2/TRBV6-3 ASSFQSGLSYNEQF
TRBJ1-4 TRBV9 ASSVEGGRAGEKLF
TRBJ1-3 TRBV4-3 ASSQDSARSGSGNTIY
TRBJ2-5 TRBV19 ASTPWGAGGPETQY
TRBJ2-3 TRBV28 ASSPPGHRTDTQY
TRBJ1-5 TRBV6-1 ASSEQQGIMPQH
TRBJ2-5 TRBV10-1 AISEAKETQY
TRBJ1-1 TRBV19 ASSIVSGVSEAF
TRBJ2-1 TRBV11-2 ASSLAGGSWNEQF
TRBJ1-6 TRBV6-5 ASSLRGNSALH
TRBJ2-2 TRBV10-2 ASSEALLTGELF
TRBJ1-5 TRBV7-9 ASSLDRAPEGQPQH
TRBJ2-1 TRBV5-8 ASATRQGVEQF
TRBJ1-2 TRBV6-6 ASSQGQGGYGYT
TRBJ1-2 TRBV6-5 ASSRGQGGGYT
TRBJ2-5 TRBV18 ASSPPGQGAETQY
TRBJ2-7 TRBV6-4 ASIDRDSNYEQY
TRBJ2-1 TRBV5-1 ASSYLQGSYNEQF
TRBJ1-6 TRBV7-9 ASSLIENSPLH
TRBJ1-3 TRBV19 ASSADRVAGNTIY
TRBJ2-3 TRBV4-3 ASSRTSGADTQY
TRBJ1-3 TRBV15 ATSRWTVNSGNTIY
TRBJ2-1 TRBV11-3 ASSLDRVNEQF
TRBJ2-2 TRBV19 ASSIWGAGELF
TRBJ1-6 TRBV27 ASSQISAGGRRNLRDSPLH
TRBJ1-5 TRBV6-2/TRBV6-3 ASSYRQVNQPQH
TRBJ1-2 TRBV9 ASSPMDRAHGYT
TRBJ1-4 TRBV28 ASSLTGQGSVKLF
TRBJ1-6 TRBV4-3 ASRKQGQLNSPLH
TRBJ1-1 TRBV5-4 ASSFWGSTIRNTEAF
TRBJ1-2 TRBV2 ASIPTGNYGYT
TRBJ1-1 TRBV7-2 ASSQRGGNTEAF
TRBJ1-2 TRBV19 ASSIDPTGGHGYT
TRBJ1-4 TRBV5-4 ASSSQVNEKLF
TRBJ2-2 TRBV3-1/TRBV3-2 ASSPTITGELF
TRBJ1-4 TRBV2 ASNPQGALGKLF
TRBJ2-1 TRBV6-6 ASSTTDSINNEQF
TRBJ1-1 TRBV28 ASSLPNTEAF
TRBJ1-2 TRBV5-4 ASSTDGGDYGYT
TRBJ1-6 TRBV28 ASSWASSYNSPLH
TRBJ2-7 TRBV3-1/TRBV3-2 ASSLLAGGGREQY
TRBJ2-5 TRBV18 ASSPEETQY
TRBJ2-3 TRBV4-3 ASSQFYGGGAGDTQY
TRBJ2-1 TRBV6-1 ASSGSWTLSYNEQF